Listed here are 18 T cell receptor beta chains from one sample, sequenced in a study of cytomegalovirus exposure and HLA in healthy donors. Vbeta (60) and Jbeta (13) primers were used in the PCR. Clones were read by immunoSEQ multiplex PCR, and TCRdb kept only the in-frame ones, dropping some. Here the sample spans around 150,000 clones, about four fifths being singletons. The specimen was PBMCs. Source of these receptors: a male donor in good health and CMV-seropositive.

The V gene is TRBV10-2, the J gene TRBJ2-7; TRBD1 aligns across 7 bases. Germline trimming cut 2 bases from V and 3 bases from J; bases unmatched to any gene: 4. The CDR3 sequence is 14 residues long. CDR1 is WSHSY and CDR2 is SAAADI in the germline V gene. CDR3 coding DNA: TGCGCCAGCAGTGAGGGGACAGACTTCTACGAGCAGTACTTC. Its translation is CASSEGTDFYEQYF.

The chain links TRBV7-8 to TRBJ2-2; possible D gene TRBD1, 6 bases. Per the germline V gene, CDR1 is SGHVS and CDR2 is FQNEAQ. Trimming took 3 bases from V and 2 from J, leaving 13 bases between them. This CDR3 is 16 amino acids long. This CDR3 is CASSLEGGLNTGELFF. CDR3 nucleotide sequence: TGTGCCAGCAGCTTGGAAGGGGGATTAAACACCGGGGAGCTGTTTTTT.

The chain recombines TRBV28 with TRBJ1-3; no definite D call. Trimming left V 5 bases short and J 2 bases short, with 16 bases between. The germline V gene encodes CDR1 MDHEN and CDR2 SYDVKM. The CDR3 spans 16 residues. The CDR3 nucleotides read TGTGCCAGCAGTCCAACAGCAGGTGCAACTGGAAACACCATATATTTT. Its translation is CASSPTAGATGNTIYF.

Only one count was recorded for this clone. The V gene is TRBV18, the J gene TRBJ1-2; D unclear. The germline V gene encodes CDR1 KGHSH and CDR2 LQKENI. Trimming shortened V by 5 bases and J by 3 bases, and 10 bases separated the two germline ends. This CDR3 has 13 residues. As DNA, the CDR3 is TGTGCCAGCTCAGACGGGGAGGACTATGGCTACACCTTC. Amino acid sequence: CASSDGEDYGYTF.

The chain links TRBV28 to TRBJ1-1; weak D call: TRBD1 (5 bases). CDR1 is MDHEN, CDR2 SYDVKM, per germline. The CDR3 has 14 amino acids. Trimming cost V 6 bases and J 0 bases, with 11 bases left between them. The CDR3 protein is CASSPGGMNTEAFF. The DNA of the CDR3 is TGTGCCAGCAGCCCGGGGGGGATGAACACTGAAGCTTTCTTT.

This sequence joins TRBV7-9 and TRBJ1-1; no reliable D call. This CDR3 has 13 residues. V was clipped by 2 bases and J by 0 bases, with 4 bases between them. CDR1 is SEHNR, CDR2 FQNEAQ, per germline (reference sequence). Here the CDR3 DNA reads TGTGCCAGCAGCTTATCCTTGAACACTGAAGCTTTCTTT. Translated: CASSLSLNTEAFF.

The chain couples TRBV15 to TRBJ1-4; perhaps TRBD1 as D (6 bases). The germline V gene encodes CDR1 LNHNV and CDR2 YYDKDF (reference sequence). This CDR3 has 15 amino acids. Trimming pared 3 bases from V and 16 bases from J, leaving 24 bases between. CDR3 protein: CATSSLVGRPGGGFF. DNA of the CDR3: TGTGCCACCAGCAGTCTCGTCGGACGGCCGGGAGGGGGGTTTTTT.

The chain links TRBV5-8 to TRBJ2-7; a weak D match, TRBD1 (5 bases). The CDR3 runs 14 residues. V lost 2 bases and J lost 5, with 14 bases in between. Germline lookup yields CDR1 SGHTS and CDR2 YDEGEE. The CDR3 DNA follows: TGTGCCAGCAGCTTCCCAATCCTCAGGGACGAGCAGTACTTC. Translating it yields CASSFPILRDEQYF. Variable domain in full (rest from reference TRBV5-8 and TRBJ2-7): EAGVTQSPTHLIKTRGQQATLRCSPISGHTSVYWYQQALGLGLQFLLWYDEGEERNRGNFPPRFSGRQFPNYSSELNVNALELEDSALYLCASSFPILRDEQYFGPGTRLTVT.

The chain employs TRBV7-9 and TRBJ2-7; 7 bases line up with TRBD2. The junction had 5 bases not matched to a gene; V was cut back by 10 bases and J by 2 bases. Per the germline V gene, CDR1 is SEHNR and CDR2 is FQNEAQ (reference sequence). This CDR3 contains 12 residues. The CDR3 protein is CATAGVTYEQYF. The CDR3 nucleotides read TGTGCCACGGCGGGGGTAACCTACGAGCAGTACTTC.

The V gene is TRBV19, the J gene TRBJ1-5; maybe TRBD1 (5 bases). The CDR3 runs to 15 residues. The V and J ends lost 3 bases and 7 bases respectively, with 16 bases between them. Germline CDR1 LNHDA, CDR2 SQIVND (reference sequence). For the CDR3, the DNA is TGTGCCAGTAGTATGAATGTCCAGGGAGGACAGCCCCAGCATTTT. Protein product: CASSMNVQGGQPQHF.

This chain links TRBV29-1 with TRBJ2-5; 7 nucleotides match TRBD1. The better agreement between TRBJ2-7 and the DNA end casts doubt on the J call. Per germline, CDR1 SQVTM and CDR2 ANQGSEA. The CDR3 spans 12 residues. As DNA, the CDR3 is TGCAGCGTTAGAGACAGGGCCTACGAGCAGTACTTC. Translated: CSVRDRAYEQYF.

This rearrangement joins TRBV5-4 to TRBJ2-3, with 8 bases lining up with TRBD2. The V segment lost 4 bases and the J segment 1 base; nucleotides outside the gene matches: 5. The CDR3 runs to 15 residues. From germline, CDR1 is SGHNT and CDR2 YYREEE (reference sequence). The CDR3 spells CASSPWRGGTDTQYF. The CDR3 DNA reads TGTGCCAGCAGCCCCTGGCGGGGGGGCACAGATACGCAGTATTTT. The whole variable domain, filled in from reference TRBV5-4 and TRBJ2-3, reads ETGVTQSPTHLIKTRGQQVTLRCSSQSGHNTVSWYQQALGQGPQFIFQYYREEENGRGNFPPRFSGLQFPNYSSELNVNALELDDSALYLCASSPWRGGTDTQYFGPGTRLTVL.

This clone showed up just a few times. CDR3 sequence reads: CASSIPDEKLFF. The CDR3 DNA reads TGTGCCAGTAGTATACCAGATGAAAAACTGTTTTTT. The chain combines TRBV19 with TRBJ1-4; D is unresolved. Germline CDR1 LNHDA, CDR2 SQIVND (reference sequence). V lost 2 bases and J 6 bases, leaving 4 bases between the germline ends. This CDR3 is built from 12 residues.

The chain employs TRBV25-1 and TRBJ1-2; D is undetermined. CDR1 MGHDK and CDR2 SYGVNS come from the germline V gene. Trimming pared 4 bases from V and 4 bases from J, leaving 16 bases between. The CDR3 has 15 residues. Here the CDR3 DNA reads TGTGCCAGCAGTGCTAGAGGGAGTACCCCCTATGGCTACACCTTC. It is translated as CASSARGSTPYGYTF.

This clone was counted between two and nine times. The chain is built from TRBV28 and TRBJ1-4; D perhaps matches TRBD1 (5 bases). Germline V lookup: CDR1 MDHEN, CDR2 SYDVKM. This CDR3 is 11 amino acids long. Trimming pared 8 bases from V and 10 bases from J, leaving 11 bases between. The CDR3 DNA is TGTGCCAGCGGCTCGGGGGGAAAACTGTTTTTT. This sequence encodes CASGSGGKLFF.

The CDR3 loop reads CASSRGSGGEQFF. CDR3 bases: TGCGCCAGCAGCCGCGGGAGCGGGGGTGAGCAGTTCTTC. The chain couples TRBV5-1 to TRBJ2-1, with 8 bases that match TRBD2. The CDR3 sequence is 13 residues long. CDR1 and CDR2 from the germline V gene are SGHRS and YFSETQ. The junction had 6 bases not matched to a gene; V was cut back by 4 bases and J by 9 bases.

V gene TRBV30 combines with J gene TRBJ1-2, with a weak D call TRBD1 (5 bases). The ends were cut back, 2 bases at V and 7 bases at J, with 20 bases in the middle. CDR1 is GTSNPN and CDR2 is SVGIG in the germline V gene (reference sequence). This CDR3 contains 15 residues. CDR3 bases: TGTGCCTGGAGTATAAATCAGGGCGTTCTGGGTGGCTACACCTTC. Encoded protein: CAWSINQGVLGGYTF.

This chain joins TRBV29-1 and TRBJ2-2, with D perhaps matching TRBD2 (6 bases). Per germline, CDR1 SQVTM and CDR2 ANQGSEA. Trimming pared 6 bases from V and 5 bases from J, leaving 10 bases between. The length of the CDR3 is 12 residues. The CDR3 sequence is CSVPRGTGELFF. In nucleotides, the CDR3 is TGCAGCGTCCCCCGGGGGACCGGGGAGCTGTTTTTT.